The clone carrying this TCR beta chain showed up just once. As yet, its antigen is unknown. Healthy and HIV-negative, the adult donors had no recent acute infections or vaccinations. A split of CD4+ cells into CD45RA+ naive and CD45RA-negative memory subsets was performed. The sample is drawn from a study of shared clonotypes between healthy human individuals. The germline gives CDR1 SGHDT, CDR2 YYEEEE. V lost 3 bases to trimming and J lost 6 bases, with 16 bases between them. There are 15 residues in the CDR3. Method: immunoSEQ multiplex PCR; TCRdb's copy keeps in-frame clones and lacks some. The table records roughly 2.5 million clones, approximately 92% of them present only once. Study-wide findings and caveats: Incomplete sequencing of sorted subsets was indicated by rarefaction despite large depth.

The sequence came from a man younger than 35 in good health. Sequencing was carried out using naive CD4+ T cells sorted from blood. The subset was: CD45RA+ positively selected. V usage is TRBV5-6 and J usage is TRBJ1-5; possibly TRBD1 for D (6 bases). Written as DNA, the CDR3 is TGTGCCAGCAGCTCCCTAGGGGGGATTGGTCAGCCCCAGCATTTT. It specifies CASSSLGGIGQPQHF.